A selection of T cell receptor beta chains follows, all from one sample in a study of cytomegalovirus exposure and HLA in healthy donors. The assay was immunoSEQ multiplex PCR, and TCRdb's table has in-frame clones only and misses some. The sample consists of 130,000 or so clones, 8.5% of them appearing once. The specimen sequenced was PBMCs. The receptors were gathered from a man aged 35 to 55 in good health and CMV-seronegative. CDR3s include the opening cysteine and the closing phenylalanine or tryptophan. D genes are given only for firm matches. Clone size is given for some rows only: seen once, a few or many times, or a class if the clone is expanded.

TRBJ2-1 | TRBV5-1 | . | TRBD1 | TGCGCCAGCAGCTTGGCCCTCGGACAGGGGGAAATGGAGCAGTTCTTC | CASSLALGQGEMEQFF
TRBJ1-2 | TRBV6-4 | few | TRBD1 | TGTGCCAGCAGTGACCCAGAAGGTATACAGGGGAACTACACCTTC | CASSDPEGIQGNYTF
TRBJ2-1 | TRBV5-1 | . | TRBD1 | TGCGCCAGCAGCCAAATTGGGACAGGGTATCATGAGCAGTTCTTC | CASSQIGTGYHEQFF
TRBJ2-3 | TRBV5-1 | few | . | TGCGCCAGCAGCTTGGGGACTAGCACAGATACGCAGTATTTT | CASSLGTSTDTQYF
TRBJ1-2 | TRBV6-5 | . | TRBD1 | TGTGCCAGCAGTTCGGACAGGGTCCATGGCTACACCTTC | CASSSDRVHGYTF
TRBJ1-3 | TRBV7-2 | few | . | TGTGCCAGCAGCTCCGCCGGGGGGATCTCTGGAAACACCATATATTTT | CASSSAGGISGNTIYF
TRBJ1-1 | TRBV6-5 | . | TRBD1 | TGTGCCAGCAGAGAGGGGGCTTGGGTGAACACTGAAGCTTTCTTT | CASREGAWVNTEAFF
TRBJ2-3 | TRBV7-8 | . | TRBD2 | TGTGCCAGCAGCTTTTCTAGCGGGAGGCTCACAGATACGCAGTATTTT | CASSFSSGRLTDTQYF
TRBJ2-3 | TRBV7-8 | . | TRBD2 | TGTGCCAGCAGCTTAACGGGGGGGCTGGATACGCAGTATTTT | CASSLTGGLDTQYF
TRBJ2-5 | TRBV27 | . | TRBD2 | TGTGCCAGCAGTTTAGTGACTAGCGGGTCATGGTACCAAGAGACCCAGTACTTC | CASSLVTSGSWYQETQYF
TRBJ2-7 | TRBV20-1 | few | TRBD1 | TGCAGTGCTGGGACAGGGGGTTTC | CSAGTGGF
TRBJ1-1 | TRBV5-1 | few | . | TGCGCCAGCAGCCCCCTCGGCGGGATGAACACTGAAGCTTTCTTT | CASSPLGGMNTEAFF
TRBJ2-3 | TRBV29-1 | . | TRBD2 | TGCAGCGGGACTAGCGGTGGGTCTGATACGCAGTATTTT | CSGTSGGSDTQYF
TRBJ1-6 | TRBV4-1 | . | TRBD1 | TGCGCCAGCAGCTCGGACAGGGTAAATAATTCACCCCTCCACTTT | CASSSDRVNNSPLHF
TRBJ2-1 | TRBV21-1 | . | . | TGTGCCAGCAGCAAAACCCCACAGGGCTACAATGAGCAGTTCTTC | CASSKTPQGYNEQFF
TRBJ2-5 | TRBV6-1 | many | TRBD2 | TGTGCCAGCAGTGAACTAGCGGGGGGGCAAGAGACCCAGTACTTC | CASSELAGGQETQYF
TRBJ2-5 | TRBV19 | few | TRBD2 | TGTGCCAGTAGTCCGGCGACTAGCGGGGGGGAAGAGACCCAGTACTTC | CASSPATSGGEETQYF
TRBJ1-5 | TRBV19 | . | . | TGTGCCAGTAGTATAGGGGAACGGGGGAGCAATCAGCCCCAGCATTTT | CASSIGERGSNQPQHF
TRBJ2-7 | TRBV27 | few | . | TGTGCCAGCAGTTCCCGGACAGAGACCTACGAGCAGTACTTC | CASSSRTETYEQYF
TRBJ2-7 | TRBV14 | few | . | TGTGCCAGCAGAATGGCAGGGACCTACGAGCAGTACTTC | CASRMAGTYEQYF
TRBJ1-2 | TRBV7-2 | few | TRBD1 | TGTGCCAGCAGCTTGGGGACAGGCAATGGCTACACCTTC | CASSLGTGNGYTF
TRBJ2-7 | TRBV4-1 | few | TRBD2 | TGCGCCAGCAGCCAAGATCCCTTAGCGGGGGGCTCCTACGAGCAGTACTTC | CASSQDPLAGGSYEQYF
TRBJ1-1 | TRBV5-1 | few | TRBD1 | TGCGCCAGCAGCTACGGACAGGGCTGGACTGAAGCTTTCTTT | CASSYGQGWTEAFF
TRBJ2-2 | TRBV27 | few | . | TGTGCCAGCAGGGGGCTCGCGAACACCGGGGAGCTGTTTTTT | CASRGLANTGELFF
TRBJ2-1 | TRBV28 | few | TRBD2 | TGTGCCAGCAGTTTAAAGGCCGAGCTAGCGGGGGATGAGCAGTTCTTC | CASSLKAELAGDEQFF